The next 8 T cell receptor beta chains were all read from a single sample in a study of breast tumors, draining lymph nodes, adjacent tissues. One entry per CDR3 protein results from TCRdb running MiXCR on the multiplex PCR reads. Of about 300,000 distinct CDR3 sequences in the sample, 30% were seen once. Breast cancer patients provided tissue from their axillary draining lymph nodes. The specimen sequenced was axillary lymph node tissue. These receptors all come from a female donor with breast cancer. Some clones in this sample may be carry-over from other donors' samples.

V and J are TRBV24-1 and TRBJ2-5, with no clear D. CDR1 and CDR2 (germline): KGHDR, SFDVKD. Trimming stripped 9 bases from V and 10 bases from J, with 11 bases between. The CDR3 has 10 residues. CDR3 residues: CATGEGNQYF. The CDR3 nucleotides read TGTGCCACCGGGGAAGGGAACCAGTACTTC.

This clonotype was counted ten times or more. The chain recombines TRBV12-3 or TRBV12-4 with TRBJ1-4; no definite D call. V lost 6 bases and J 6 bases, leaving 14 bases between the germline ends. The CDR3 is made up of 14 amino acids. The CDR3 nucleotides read TGTGCCAGCAGCCCACGGAGGACCGATGAAAAACTGTTTTTT. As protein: CASSPRRTDEKLFF.

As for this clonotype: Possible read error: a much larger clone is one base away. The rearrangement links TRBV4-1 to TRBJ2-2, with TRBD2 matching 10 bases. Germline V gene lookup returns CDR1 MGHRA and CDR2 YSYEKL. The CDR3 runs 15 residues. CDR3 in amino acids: CASSRGLADTGEPFF. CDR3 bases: TGCGCCAGCAGCCGTGGACTAGCGGACACCGGGGAGCCGTTTTTT.

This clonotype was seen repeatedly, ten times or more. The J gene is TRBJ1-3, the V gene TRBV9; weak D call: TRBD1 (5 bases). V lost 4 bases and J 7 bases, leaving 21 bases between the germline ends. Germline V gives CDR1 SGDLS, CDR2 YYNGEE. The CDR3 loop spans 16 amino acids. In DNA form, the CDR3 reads TGTGCCAGCAGCCCCCGAGGGAGAGGGGAGTCCAACACCATATATTTT. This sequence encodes CASSPRGRGESNTIYF.

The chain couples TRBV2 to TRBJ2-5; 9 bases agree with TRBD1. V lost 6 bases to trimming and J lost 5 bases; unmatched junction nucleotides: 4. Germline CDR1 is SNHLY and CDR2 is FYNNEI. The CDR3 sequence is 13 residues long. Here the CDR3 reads CASRATGGETQYF. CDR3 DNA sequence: TGTGCCAGCAGGGCGACAGGGGGGGAGACCCAGTACTTC.

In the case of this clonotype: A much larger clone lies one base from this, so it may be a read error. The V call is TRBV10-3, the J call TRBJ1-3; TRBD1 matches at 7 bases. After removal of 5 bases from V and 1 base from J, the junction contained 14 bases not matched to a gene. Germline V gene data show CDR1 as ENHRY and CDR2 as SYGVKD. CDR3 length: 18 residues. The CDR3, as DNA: TGTGCCATCAGTTACCAGAGACAGGGTGTAGGGTCTGGAAACACCATATATTTT. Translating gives CAISYQRQGVGSGNTIYF.

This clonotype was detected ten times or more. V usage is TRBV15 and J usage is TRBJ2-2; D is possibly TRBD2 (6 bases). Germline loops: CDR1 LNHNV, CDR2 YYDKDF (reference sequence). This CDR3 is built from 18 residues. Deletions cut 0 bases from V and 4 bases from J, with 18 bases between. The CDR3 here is CATSRDHLLAWGTGELFF. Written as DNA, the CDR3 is TGTGCCACCAGCAGAGACCACCTTCTAGCGTGGGGCACCGGGGAGCTGTTTTTT.

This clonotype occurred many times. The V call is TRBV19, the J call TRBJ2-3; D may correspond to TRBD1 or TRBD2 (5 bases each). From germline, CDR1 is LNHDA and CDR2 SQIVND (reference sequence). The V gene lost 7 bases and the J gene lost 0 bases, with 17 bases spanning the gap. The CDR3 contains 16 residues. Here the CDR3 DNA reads TGTGCCAGTACCCCCGGGACCCGAGTAAGCACAGATACGCAGTATTTT. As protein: CASTPGTRVSTDTQYF.